This T cell receptor beta chain was identified during a study of cytomegalovirus exposure and HLA in healthy donors. Broader study findings: Cytomegalovirus-associated status was assigned to fewer than 200 TCR beta chains.

Vbeta (60) and Jbeta (13) primers were used in the PCR. The repertoire was sequenced with immunoSEQ multiplex PCR; TCRdb's copy has only in-frame clones and lacks some. The sample holds about 200,000 clones, almost 70% seen once. Germline values: CDR1 SGHDT, CDR2 YYEEEE. V was shortened by 2 bases and J by 9 bases, with 12 bases between the two germline ends. The CDR3 is made up of 13 amino acids. Healthy bone marrow donors made up the donors. On this clone: What it binds is unknown.

The chain is built from TRBV5-6 and TRBJ1-5; D remains unclear. The sequenced sample was PBMCs. The receptor was isolated from a man between 35 and 55 years old in good health and CMV-seropositive. CDR3 sequence: CASSLEGSVPQHF. CDR3 in DNA: TGTGCCAGCAGCTTAGAGGGTTCCGTGCCCCAGCATTTT.